This TCR beta chain was recorded in a study of blood T cell repertoires in COVID-19. The overall study: The United States, Italy and Spain provided the acute and convalescent COVID-19 samples. The cDNA or gDNA used as material had been derived from T cells, B-cell-depleted T cells, or PBMCs.

The CDR3 consists of 17 residues. V dropped 0 bases and J dropped 4; count of bases not matched to a gene: 7. CDR1 is MNHEY and CDR2 is SMNVEV in the germline V gene (reference sequence). Per the original methods: Estimation of nucleated cell counts was performed using reference gene primer amplification. Libraries were prepared by immunoSEQ multiplex PCR; TCRdb keeps only in-frame clonotypes and omits some of them. The DNA was the basis for D and trimming; V, J and clone size are from that table. Of 130,000 to 150,000 clones listed, approximately 88% are singletons. Sequencing used peripheral blood. The source of this sequence is a man in his 70s with acute or convalescent COVID-19. This chain uses TRBV27 with TRBJ1-2; 11 bases agree with TRBD1. Here the CDR3 reads CASSLSGGQGAGYGYTF. The CDR3 bases are TGTGCCAGCAGTTTATCGGGAGGACAGGGGGCGGGCTATGGCTACACCTTC.